This T cell receptor (beta chain) came from a study of T cell repertoires in cytomegalovirus infection. The wider study: CMV epitopes that were recently identified and HLA-C-restricted were used alongside well-studied HLA-B-restricted ones. An indication of both CMV infection and matching HLA type came from public TCR beta signatures. General observations from the study: CMV-specific HLA-C-restricted TCR beta clonotypes dominated the ex vivo response. Identification of carriers of CMV plus the relevant HLA was performed using cumulative public TCR beta family frequency.

This clonotype was recorded once. As yet, its antigen is unknown. This CDR3 is 13 amino acids long. Germline CDR1 is SGDLS and CDR2 is YYNGEE. V lost 2 bases, J lost 7 bases, and 10 bases lay in between. One entry per CDR3 protein results from TCRdb running MiXCR on the reads. The table lists approximately 470,000 distinct CDR3 sequences, about 39% of them singletons. The chain uses TRBV9 and TRBJ2-4, with no clear D. The source was cultured PBMCs, collected from culture after CMV antigen stimulation. The receptor's source is a human donor in good health (CMV status not recorded). Some clones in this sample may be carry-over from other donors' samples. This CDR3 reads CASSVAPGNIQYF. CDR3 bases: TGTGCCAGCAGCGTGGCTCCCGGGAACATTCAGTACTTC.